The T cell receptor beta chain under discussion was sequenced for a study of blood T cell repertoires in COVID-19. Whole-study context: From the United States, Italy and Spain came samples of acute and convalescent COVID-19. PBMCs, B-cell-depleted T cells, or T cells were the source of the cDNA or gDNA that made up the material.

CDR3 size: 13 residues. With 1 base clipped from V and 8 bases from J, the junction kept 5 bases outside the gene matches. The germline CDR1 and CDR2 sequences are SGHNT and YYREEE (reference sequence). Authors' analysis steps: The authors estimated nucleated cell counts from reference gene primer amplification. Generated by immunoSEQ multiplex PCR, the TCRdb table keeps only in-frame clones and is missing some. V, J and clone size are taken as reported in that table, and D and trimming were inferred from the DNA itself. The sample has approximately 98,000 clones, approximately 70% seen once. The receptor comes from a woman in her 40s with acute or convalescent COVID-19. Sequencing was carried out using peripheral blood. V is TRBV5-4 and J is TRBJ2-7, with 8 bases identical to TRBD1. The CDR3 sequence is CASSLHGQGKQYF. As DNA, the CDR3 is TGTGCCAGCAGCTTGCATGGACAGGGTAAGCAGTACTTC.